This T cell receptor beta chain is drawn from a study of vaccination effects on CD4 cells after COVID-19. Antigen-specific CD4+ T cells were expanded with viral peptide pools in the ViraFEST assay before sequencing. Culture proceeded for under twelve days, and CD4+ T cells were then isolated. Negative nucleocapsid antibody tests before and after vaccination confirmed no previous SARS-CoV-2 infection. It was with about 10 IU/ml IL-2 and 10 ug/ml peptides that roughly 2.2 million PBMC per well were cultured. Each culture had half its medium swapped for IL-2 medium on days 3 and 7. TCRdb's table, derived via immunoSEQ multiplex PCR, lists solely in-frame clones and lacks some. The sample lists around 66,000 clones; around 75% were seen once. On this clone itself: Its antigen is unidentified.

Germline loops: CDR1 MGHRA, CDR2 YSYEKL. The CDR3 has 14 amino acids. Trimming pared 1 base from V and 1 base from J, leaving 7 bases between. The sequence was obtained from a human donor who received a COVID-19 vaccine. The rearrangement links TRBV4-1 to TRBJ2-5, with D possibly matching TRBD1 (5 bases). The sample was CD4+ T cells from PBMCs cultured with HCoV-OC43 spike peptides, taken before COVID-19 vaccination. Sample subset: HCoV-OC43 spike overlapping peptide pool stimulation. CDR3 amino acids: CASSQVTVQETQYF. Written as DNA, the CDR3 is TGCGCCAGCAGCCAAGTGACAGTCCAAGAGACCCAGTACTTC.